The entry below describes one TCR beta chain. Per the authors' pipeline: For nucleated cells, counts were estimated from reference gene primer amplification. Some clones are missing from TCRdb's copy, which holds only in-frame ones; the method was immunoSEQ multiplex PCR. V and J calls and clone size come straight from that table; D and trimming were deduced from the DNA. Among just over 70,000 clones listed, roughly 80% were seen once. The sample originates from a study of blood T cell repertoires in COVID-19. At the level of the study: Sites in the United States, Italy and Spain provided acute and convalescent COVID-19 samples. Sources were T cells, B-cell-depleted T cells, or PBMCs; the material itself was cDNA or gDNA.

This CDR3 comprises 15 residues. With 5 bases removed from V and 0 bases from J, the gap between germline ends came to 12 bases. CDR1 is SGHRS and CDR2 is YFSETQ in the germline V gene. V and J are TRBV5-1 and TRBJ1-3; D unresolved. Material for sequencing was peripheral blood. The source is a man aged 65 to 79 who had recovered from COVID-19. The CDR3 coding sequence is TGCGCCAGCAGGACTGACGGATCCTCTGGAAACACCATATATTTT. It specifies CASRTDGSSGNTIYF. The variable domain in full, with the rest retrieved from reference TRBV5-1 and TRBJ1-3, is KAGVTQTPRYLIKTRGQQVTLSCSPISGHRSVSWYQQTPGQGLQFLFEYFSETQRNKGNFPGRFSGRQFSNSRSEMNVSTLELGDSALYLCASRTDGSSGNTIYFGEGSWLTVV.